These T cell receptor beta chains were read from a single sample in a study of blood T cell repertoires in COVID-19. Measured with immunoSEQ multiplex PCR; TCRdb has only the in-frame clones, and not every one. Counted here are under 350,000 clones, around four fifths occurring once; the ten biggest clones make up 4.6%. The sequencing sample was made of peripheral blood. The receptors were gathered from a man between 60 and 75 years old who had recovered from COVID-19. Each CDR3 is given with its conserved first and last residue. D genes are given only for firm matches. Rows may omit the clone size; those that give it use once, few, many or a size class.

TRBV12-3/TRBV12-4,TRBJ1-1,NA,TRBD1,CASRGGTGGKAFF,TGTGCCAGCAGGGGAGGGACAGGGGGCAAAGCTTTCTTT
TRBV7-2,TRBJ2-1,NA,NA,CASSLNSWGQFF,TGTGCCAGCAGCCTCAACTCCTGGGGCCAGTTCTTC
TRBV2,TRBJ1-5,few,TRBD1,CASSAGQLNQPQHF,TGTGCCAGCAGTGCGGGACAGCTAAATCAGCCCCAGCATTTT
TRBV5-1,TRBJ1-1,NA,NA,CASSLGGGGTEAFF,TGCGCCAGCAGCTTGGGCGGGGGTGGTACTGAAGCTTTCTTT
TRBV9,TRBJ2-1,NA,NA,CASSGLKRQFF,TGTGCCAGCAGCGGTCTCAAGCGACAGTTCTTC
TRBV12-3/TRBV12-4,TRBJ2-5,NA,NA,CASSVPGQETQYF,TGTGCCAGCAGTGTTCCGGGGCAAGAGACCCAGTACTTC
TRBV5-6,TRBJ1-4,NA,NA,CASSLGGIYEKLFF,TGTGCCAGCAGCTTGGGGGGCATATATGAAAAACTGTTTTTT
TRBV5-1,TRBJ2-7,NA,TRBD2,CASSLESSGTNEQYF,TGCGCCAGCAGCTTGGAAAGTAGCGGGACGAATGAGCAGTACTTC
TRBV30,TRBJ1-6,NA,NA,CAWNRPGSPLHF,TGTGCCTGGAACAGGCCCGGTTCACCCCTCCACTTT
TRBV7-9,TRBJ2-3,NA,TRBD1,CASSLGTGKGTDTQYF,TGTGCCAGCAGCTTAGGGACAGGGAAGGGCACAGATACGCAGTATTTT
TRBV19,TRBJ2-5,NA,TRBD2,CASTPGGPQETQYF,TGTGCCAGTACTCCGGGAGGACCCCAAGAGACCCAGTACTTC
TRBV14,TRBJ2-5,NA,NA,CASSQDRGGTQYF,TGTGCCAGCAGCCAAGATAGGGGTGGGACCCAGTACTTC
TRBV6-1,TRBJ1-5,NA,NA,CASRNSNQPQHF,TGTGCCAGCAGGAACAGTAATCAGCCCCAGCATTTT
TRBV12-3/TRBV12-4,TRBJ1-2,NA,NA,CASSLRAGYGYTF,TGTGCCAGCAGTTTAAGGGCAGGGTATGGCTACACCTTC
TRBV3-1/TRBV3-2,TRBJ2-1,NA,TRBD2,CASSPGTTYNEQFF,TGTGCCAGCAGCCCCGGGACTACTTACAATGAGCAGTTCTTC
TRBV12-3/TRBV12-4,TRBJ2-7,NA,NA,CASSFLGYEQYF,TGTGCCAGCAGTTTTCTAGGTTACGAGCAGTACTTC
TRBV10-3,TRBJ1-4,NA,TRBD1,CAISEGGVNEKLFF,TGTGCCATCAGTGAAGGGGGCGTGAATGAAAAACTGTTTTTT
TRBV19,TRBJ1-5,NA,NA,CASTGGGSLNQPQHF,TGTGCCAGTACCGGTGGAGGGAGCCTCAATCAGCCCCAGCATTTT
TRBV5-6,TRBJ2-5,few,TRBD1,CASSGMGQQETQYF,TGTGCCAGCAGCGGGATGGGACAGCAAGAGACCCAGTACTTC
TRBV5-1,TRBJ2-5,NA,TRBD2,CASSLTSGRETQYF,TGCGCCAGCAGCTTAACTAGCGGGCGGGAGACCCAGTACTTC
TRBV3-1/TRBV3-2,TRBJ1-1,NA,TRBD1,CASSLRQGAKDTEAFF,TGTGCCAGCAGCCTCCGACAGGGGGCGAAGGACACTGAAGCTTTCTTT
TRBV19,TRBJ1-5,few,TRBD1,CATRDSSHQPQHF,TGTGCCACACGGGACAGCAGTCATCAGCCCCAGCATTTT
TRBV15,TRBJ1-1,few,NA,CATSRDYDSPTEAFF,TGTGCCACCAGCAGAGATTACGACAGTCCCACTGAAGCTTTCTTT
TRBV30,TRBJ2-5,NA,NA,CAWSVNRKRLRWYF,TGTGCCTGGAGTGTAAATCGGAAGAGACTTCGATGGTACTTC
TRBV7-6,TRBJ2-3,NA,NA,CASSSDSRAGGTDTQYF,TGTGCCAGCAGCTCAGACTCGAGAGCGGGCGGCACAGATACGCAGTATTTT
TRBV2,TRBJ1-5,NA,TRBD1,CASSEALQGEEPQHF,TGTGCCAGCAGTGAAGCGCTTCAGGGGGAGGAGCCCCAGCATTTT
TRBV4-1,TRBJ2-1,NA,TRBD2,CASSHRTSGNGPYNEQFF,TGCGCCAGCAGCCACCGGACTAGCGGGAATGGTCCCTACAATGAGCAGTTCTTC
TRBV29-1,TRBJ2-7,NA,NA,CSVLEGSYEQYF,TGCAGCGTTTTGGAGGGCTCCTACGAGCAGTACTTC
TRBV15,TRBJ1-2,NA,NA,CATRGGENYGYTF,TGTGCCACCAGAGGGGGAGAAAACTATGGCTACACCTTC
TRBV20-1,TRBJ2-1,NA,TRBD2,CSASASGGPNYNEQFF,TGCAGTGCTAGTGCCAGCGGGGGGCCGAATTACAATGAGCAGTTCTTC